One and the same sample provided the 17 T cell receptor beta chains below, sequenced in a study of cytomegalovirus exposure and HLA in healthy donors. The study ran its PCR with 60 Vbeta and 13 Jbeta primers. Assay used: immunoSEQ multiplex PCR; TCRdb lists only in-frame clones, some missing. Here the sample spans just over 200,000 clones, 70% to 85% being singletons. The sequencing sample was made of PBMCs. Source of these receptors: a man aged 45 to 65 in good health and CMV-seronegative.

The gene calls are TRBV5-4 and TRBJ1-2; possibly TRBD1 for D (6 bases). CDR1 and CDR2 from the germline V gene are SGHNT and YYREEE (reference sequence). V lost 0 bases to trimming and J lost 2 bases, with 8 bases between them. CDR3 length: 14 amino acids. The CDR3 DNA follows: TGTGCCAGCAGCTTGGACAGGGCAAACTATGGCTACACCTTC. Protein product: CASSLDRANYGYTF.

The CDR3 DNA reads TGTGCCAGCAGCGCATATAGACAGGGGCAAGAGACCCAGTACTTC. Its translation is CASSAYRQGQETQYF. The chain employs TRBV9 and TRBJ2-5; 8 bases are a match to TRBD1. This CDR3 has 15 amino acids. Germline CDR1 reads SGDLS; CDR2 reads YYNGEE. The V and J ends lost 3 bases and 2 bases, in that order; junction bases with no gene match: 6.

Notes on this clone: At one end, the junction sequence differs from germline, possibly due to a read error. The J gene is TRBJ2-3, the V gene TRBV27, with a possible D match to TRBD2 (5 bases). CDR3 length equals 13 residues. The germline gives CDR1 MNHEY, CDR2 SMNVEV (reference sequence). The CDR3 loop is CACSTGITDTQYF. The CDR3, as DNA: TGTGCCTGCAGTACCGGGATCACAGATACGCAGTATTTT.

The rearrangement joins TRBV27 to TRBJ1-2; maybe TRBD1 (5 bases). Deletions cut 2 bases from V and 6 bases from J, with 10 bases between. CDR3 length: 13 amino acids. From germline, CDR1 is MNHEY and CDR2 SMNVEV (reference sequence). The CDR3 is CASSLRRQNGYTF. The DNA for the CDR3 is TGTGCCAGCAGTTTACGGCGACAGAATGGCTACACCTTC.

J is TRBJ2-7 and V is TRBV11-1, with D perhaps TRBD2 (5 bases). CDR1 and CDR2 (germline): SGHAT, FQDESV (reference sequence). CDR3 length: 15 residues. Trimming pared 0 bases from V and 0 bases from J, leaving 9 bases between. CDR3 nucleotides: TGTGCCAGCAGCTTAGCGCAGGAGGTCTCCTACGAGCAGTACTTC. Its protein is CASSLAQEVSYEQYF.

This clone has just a few counts. The J gene is TRBJ2-5, the V gene TRBV5-1; 7 bases map to TRBD2. Germline V gene lookup returns CDR1 SGHRS and CDR2 YFSETQ. The V segment lost 1 base and the J segment 0 bases; nucleotides outside the gene matches: 3. The CDR3 totals 15 residues. CDR3 bases: TGCGCCAGCAGCTTGCCTAGCGGAAACCAAGAGACCCAGTACTTC. Residues: CASSLPSGNQETQYF. The full variable domain, in which reference TRBV5-1 and TRBJ2-5 provide the parts outside the CDR3, is KAGVTQTPRYLIKTRGQQVTLSCSPISGHRSVSWYQQTPGQGLQFLFEYFSETQRNKGNFPGRFSGRQFSNSRSEMNVSTLELGDSALYLCASSLPSGNQETQYFGPGTRLLVL.

The V and J genes are TRBV5-1 and TRBJ2-1; 11 nucleotides line up with TRBD2. The V gene's germline CDR1 is SGHRS and CDR2 YFSETQ. This CDR3 is 16 amino acids long. Trimming cost V 0 bases and J 8 bases; bases outside gene matches: 7. The CDR3: CASSLARSGRADEQFF. The CDR3 DNA reads as TGCGCCAGCAGCTTGGCCCGTAGCGGGAGGGCCGATGAGCAGTTCTTC.

This rearrangement joins TRBV2 to TRBJ1-2, with a tentative D call TRBD1 (5 bases). This CDR3 is built from 14 residues. Trimming took 1 base from V and 4 from J, leaving 10 bases between them. Germline V gene sequence: CDR1 SNHLY, CDR2 FYNNEI. The CDR3 DNA reads as TGTGCCAGCAGTGAAGGGCAGGGCTTCTATGGCTACACCTTC. Translating it yields CASSEGQGFYGYTF.

V and J are TRBV9 and TRBJ2-2; 7 nucleotides match TRBD2. CDR1 and CDR2 (germline): SGDLS, YYNGEE. With 0 bases clipped from V and 0 bases from J, the junction kept 5 bases outside the gene matches. The CDR3 runs 17 residues. The CDR3 reads CASSVAGGWPNTGELFF. The DNA of the CDR3 is TGTGCCAGCAGCGTAGCGGGAGGATGGCCGAACACCGGGGAGCTGTTTTTT.

This chain joins TRBV27 and TRBJ2-2, with no clear D. CDR1 is MNHEY, CDR2 SMNVEV, per germline (reference sequence). The CDR3 is 13 residues long. Trimming took off 6 bases at V and 4 bases at J, with 9 bases between the two ends. As DNA, the CDR3 is TGTGCCAGCAGGGTTCGGAGCACCGGGGAGCTGTTTTTT. This codes for CASRVRSTGELFF.

V is TRBV18 and J is TRBJ2-7, with D maybe TRBD1 (6 bases). The CDR3 has 13 residues. The V end lost 6 bases, the J end lost 1 base, and 10 bases lay between the germline ends. Germline V CDR1 and CDR2: KGHSH, LQKENI. CDR3 protein: CASSGDISYEQYF. The CDR3 nucleotides read TGTGCCAGCTCCGGGGACATTTCCTACGAGCAGTACTTC.

The chain is built from TRBV18 and TRBJ1-5, with 9 bases aligning to TRBD1. V shed 5 bases and J 5 bases; nucleotides not matched to a gene: 7. The CDR3 covers 15 residues. The germline V gene has CDR1 KGHSH and CDR2 LQKENI. CDR3 region: CASSALQGADQPQHF. For the CDR3, the DNA is TGTGCCAGCTCAGCCTTACAGGGGGCAGATCAGCCCCAGCATTTT.

The chain links TRBV19 to TRBJ2-3; tentatively, D is TRBD2 (6 bases). This CDR3 has 14 residues. Trimming took off 5 bases at V and 10 bases at J, with 19 bases between the two ends. The germline gives CDR1 LNHDA, CDR2 SQIVND (reference sequence). The CDR3 sequence is CASSPPPRETAQYF. The CDR3 DNA reads as TGTGCCAGTAGTCCCCCACCACGGGAGACGGCGCAGTATTTT.

The chain couples TRBV19 to TRBJ2-3; D perhaps matches TRBD1 (5 bases). Germline lookup yields CDR1 LNHDA and CDR2 SQIVND (reference sequence). This CDR3 has 17 amino acids. Trimming removed 4 bases at V and 5 bases at J, with 22 bases between. DNA for the CDR3: TGTGCCAGTAGTAAAGTGAGCAGGGCATTGGGTCGAGATACGCAGTATTTT. This gives the protein CASSKVSRALGRDTQYF.

The chain is built from TRBV5-1 and TRBJ2-5; D is undetermined. CDR1 and CDR2 (germline): SGHRS, YFSETQ. The V gene lost 0 bases and the J gene lost 3 bases, with 15 bases spanning the gap. This CDR3 comprises 16 residues. In DNA, the CDR3 is TGCGCCAGCAGCTTGGGGTGGGCCGACCCAGAAGAGACCCAGTACTTC. This translates into CASSLGWADPEETQYF. The whole variable domain, filled in from reference TRBV5-1 and TRBJ2-5, reads KAGVTQTPRYLIKTRGQQVTLSCSPISGHRSVSWYQQTPGQGLQFLFEYFSETQRNKGNFPGRFSGRQFSNSRSEMNVSTLELGDSALYLCASSLGWADPEETQYFGPGTRLLVL.

This clone turned up a few times. This rearrangement joins TRBV5-1 to TRBJ2-5; 10 positions match TRBD2. This CDR3 spans 14 amino acids. V shed 4 bases and J 5 bases; nucleotides not matched to a gene: 5. In germline, CDR1 is SGHRS, CDR2 YFSETQ. The CDR3: CASSPSGSGETQYF. The DNA for the CDR3 is TGCGCCAGCAGCCCTAGCGGGAGCGGGGAGACCCAGTACTTC.

The J gene is TRBJ2-3, the V gene TRBV7-3; TRBD2 might be the D (6 bases). The CDR3 contains 16 residues. V lost 5 bases to trimming and J lost 0 bases, with 15 bases between them. Germline V lookup: CDR1 SGHTA, CDR2 FQGTGA. CDR3 bases: TGTGCCAGCAGCCCTCAGCGGGCCGCTAGCACAGATACGCAGTATTTT. Protein: CASSPQRAASTDTQYF.